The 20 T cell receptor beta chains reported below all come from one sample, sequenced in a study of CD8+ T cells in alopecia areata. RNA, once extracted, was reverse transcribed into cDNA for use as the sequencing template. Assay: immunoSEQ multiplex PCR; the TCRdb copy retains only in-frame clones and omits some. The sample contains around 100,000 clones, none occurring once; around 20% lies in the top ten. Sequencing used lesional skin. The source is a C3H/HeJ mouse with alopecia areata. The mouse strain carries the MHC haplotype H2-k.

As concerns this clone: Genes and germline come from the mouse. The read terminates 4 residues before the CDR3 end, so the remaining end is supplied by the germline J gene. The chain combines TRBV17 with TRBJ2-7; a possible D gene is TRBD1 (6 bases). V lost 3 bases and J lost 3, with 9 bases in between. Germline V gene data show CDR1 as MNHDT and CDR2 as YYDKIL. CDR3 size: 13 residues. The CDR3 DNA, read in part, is TGTGCTAGCAGTAGGGACAGAAACTAT. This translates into CASSRDRNY. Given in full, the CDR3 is CASSRDRNYEQYF.

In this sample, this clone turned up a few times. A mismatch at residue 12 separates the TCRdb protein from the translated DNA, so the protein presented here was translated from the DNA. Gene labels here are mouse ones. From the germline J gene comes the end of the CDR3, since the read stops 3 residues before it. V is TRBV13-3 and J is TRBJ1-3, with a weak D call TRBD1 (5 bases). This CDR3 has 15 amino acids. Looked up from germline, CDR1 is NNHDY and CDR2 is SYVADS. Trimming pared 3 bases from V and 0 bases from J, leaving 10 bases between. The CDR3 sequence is CASSGGEISGNTLYF. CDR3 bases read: TGTGCCAGCAGTGGGGGGGAAATTTCTGGAAATACG.

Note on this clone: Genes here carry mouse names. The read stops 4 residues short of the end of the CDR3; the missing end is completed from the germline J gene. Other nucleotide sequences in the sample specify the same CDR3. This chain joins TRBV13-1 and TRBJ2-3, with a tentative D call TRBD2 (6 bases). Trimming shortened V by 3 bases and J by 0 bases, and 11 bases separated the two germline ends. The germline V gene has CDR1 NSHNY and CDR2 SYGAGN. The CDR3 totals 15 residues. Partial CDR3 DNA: TGTGCCAGCAGTGGTCTGGGGTCTAGTGCAGAA. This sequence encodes CASSGLGSSAE. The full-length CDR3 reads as CASSGLGSSAETLYF.

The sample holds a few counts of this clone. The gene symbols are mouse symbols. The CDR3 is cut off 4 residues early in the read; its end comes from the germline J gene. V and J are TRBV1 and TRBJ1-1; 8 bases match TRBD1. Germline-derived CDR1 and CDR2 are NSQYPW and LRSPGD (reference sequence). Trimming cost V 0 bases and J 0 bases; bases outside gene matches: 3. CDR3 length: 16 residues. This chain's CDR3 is CTCSAEDRAANTEVFF. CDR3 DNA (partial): TGCACCTGCAGTGCAGAGGACAGGGCGGCAAACACA.

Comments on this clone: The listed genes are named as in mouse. CDR3 amino acids: CASSLDPGTGPYEQYF. CDR3 DNA (partial): TGTGCCAGCTCTCTCGACCCCGGGACAGGCCCCTAT. This rearrangement joins TRBV12-2 to TRBJ2-7, with 8 bases aligning to TRBD1. The missing CDR3 end, 4 residues past where the read stops, is filled in from the germline J gene. The CDR3 covers 16 residues. Germline V gene sequence: CDR1 SGHLS, CDR2 HYDKME. V lost 0 bases to trimming and J lost 2 bases; unmatched junction nucleotides: 8.

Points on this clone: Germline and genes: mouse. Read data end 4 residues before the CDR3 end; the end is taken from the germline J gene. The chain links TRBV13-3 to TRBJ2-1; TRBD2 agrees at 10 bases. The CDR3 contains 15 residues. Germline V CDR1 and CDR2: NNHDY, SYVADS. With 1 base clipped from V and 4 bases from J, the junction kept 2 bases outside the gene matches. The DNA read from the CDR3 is TGTGCCAGCAGTGATTTACTGGGGGGGTATGCT. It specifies CASSDLLGGYA. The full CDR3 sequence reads CASSDLLGGYAEQFF.

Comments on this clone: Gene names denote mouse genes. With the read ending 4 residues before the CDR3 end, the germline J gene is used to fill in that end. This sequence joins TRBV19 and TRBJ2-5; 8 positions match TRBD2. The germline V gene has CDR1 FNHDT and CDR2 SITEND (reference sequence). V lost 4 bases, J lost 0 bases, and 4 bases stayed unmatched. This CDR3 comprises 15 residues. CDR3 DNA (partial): TGTGCCAGCAGTTCGGGACTGGCTAACCAAGAC. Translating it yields CASSSGLANQD. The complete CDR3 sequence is CASSSGLANQDTQYF.

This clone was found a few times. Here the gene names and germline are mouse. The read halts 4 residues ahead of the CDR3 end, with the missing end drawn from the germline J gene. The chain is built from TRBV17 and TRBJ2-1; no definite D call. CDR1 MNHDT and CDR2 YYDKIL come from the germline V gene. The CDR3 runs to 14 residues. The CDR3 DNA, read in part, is TGTGCTAGCAGTAGAGATTATGGAGGGGCT. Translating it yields CASSRDYGGA. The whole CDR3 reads CASSRDYGGAEQFF.

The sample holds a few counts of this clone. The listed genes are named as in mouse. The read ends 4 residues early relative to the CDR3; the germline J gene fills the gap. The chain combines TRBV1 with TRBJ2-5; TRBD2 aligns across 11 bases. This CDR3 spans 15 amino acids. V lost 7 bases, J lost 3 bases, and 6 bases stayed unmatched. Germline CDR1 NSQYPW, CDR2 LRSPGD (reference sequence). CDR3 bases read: TGCACCTGCAATCCCCGACTGGGGGGGCAAGAC. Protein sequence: CTCNPRLGGQD. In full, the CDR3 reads CTCNPRLGGQDTQYF.

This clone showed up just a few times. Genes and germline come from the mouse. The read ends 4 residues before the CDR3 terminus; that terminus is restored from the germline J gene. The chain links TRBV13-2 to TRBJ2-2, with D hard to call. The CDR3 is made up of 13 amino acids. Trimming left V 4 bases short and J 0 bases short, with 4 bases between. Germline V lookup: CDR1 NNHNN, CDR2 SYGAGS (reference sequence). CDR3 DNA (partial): TGTGCCAGCGGTACAGCAAACACCGGG. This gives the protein CASGTANTG. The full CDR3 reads CASGTANTGQLYF.

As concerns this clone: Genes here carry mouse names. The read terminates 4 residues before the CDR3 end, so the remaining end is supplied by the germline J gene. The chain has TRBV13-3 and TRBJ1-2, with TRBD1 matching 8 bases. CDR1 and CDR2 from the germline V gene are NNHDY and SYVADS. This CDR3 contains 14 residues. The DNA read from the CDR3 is TGTGCCAGCAGTGAGTCGGACAGGGTTCCC. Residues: CASSESDRVP. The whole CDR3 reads CASSESDRVPDYTF.

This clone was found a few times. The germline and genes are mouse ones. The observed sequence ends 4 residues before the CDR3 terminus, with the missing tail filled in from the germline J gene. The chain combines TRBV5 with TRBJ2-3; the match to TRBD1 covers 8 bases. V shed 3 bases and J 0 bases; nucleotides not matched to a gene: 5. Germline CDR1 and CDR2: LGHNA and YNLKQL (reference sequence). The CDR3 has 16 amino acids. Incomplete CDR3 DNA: TGTGCCAGCAGCCATCTCCAGGGGGCTAGTGCAGAA. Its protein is CASSHLQGASAE. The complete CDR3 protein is CASSHLQGASAETLYF.

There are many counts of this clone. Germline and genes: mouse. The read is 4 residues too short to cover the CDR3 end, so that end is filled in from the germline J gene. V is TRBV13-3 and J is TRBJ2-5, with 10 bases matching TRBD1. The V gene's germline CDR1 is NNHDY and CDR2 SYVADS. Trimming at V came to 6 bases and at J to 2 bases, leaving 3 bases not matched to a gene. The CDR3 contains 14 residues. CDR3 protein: CASTRDRGQDTQYF. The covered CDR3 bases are TGTGCCAGCACACGGGACAGGGGCCAAGAC.

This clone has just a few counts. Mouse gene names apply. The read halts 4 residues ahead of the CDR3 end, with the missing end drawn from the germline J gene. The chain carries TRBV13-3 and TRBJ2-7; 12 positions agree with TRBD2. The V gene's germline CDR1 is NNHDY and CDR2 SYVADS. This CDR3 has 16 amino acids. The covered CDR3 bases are TGTGCCAGCAGTGCAGGGACTGGGGGGCCTTCTTAT. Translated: CASSAGTGGPSY. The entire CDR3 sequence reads CASSAGTGGPSYEQYF.

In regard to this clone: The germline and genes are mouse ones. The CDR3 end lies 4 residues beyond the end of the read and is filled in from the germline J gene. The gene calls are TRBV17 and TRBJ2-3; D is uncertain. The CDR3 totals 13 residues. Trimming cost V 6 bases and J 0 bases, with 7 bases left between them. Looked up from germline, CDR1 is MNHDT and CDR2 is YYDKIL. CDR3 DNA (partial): TGTGCTAGCAGCCCTCAGAGTGCAGAA. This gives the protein CASSPQSAE. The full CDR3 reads CASSPQSAETLYF.

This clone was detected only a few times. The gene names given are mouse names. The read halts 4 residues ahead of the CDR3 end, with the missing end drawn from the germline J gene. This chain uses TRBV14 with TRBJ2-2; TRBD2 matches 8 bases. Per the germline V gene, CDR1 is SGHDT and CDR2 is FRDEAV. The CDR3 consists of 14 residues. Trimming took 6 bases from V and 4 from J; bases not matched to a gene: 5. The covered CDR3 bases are TGTGCCAGCACACCGGGACTGGTCACCGGG. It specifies CASTPGLVTG. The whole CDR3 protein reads CASTPGLVTGQLYF.

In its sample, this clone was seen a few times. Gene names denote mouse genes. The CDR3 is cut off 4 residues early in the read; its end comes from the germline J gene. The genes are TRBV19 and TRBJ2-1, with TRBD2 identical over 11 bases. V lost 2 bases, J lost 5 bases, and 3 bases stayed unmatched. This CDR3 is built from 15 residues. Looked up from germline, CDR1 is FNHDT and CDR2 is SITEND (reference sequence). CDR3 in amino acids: CASSILDWGDAEQFF. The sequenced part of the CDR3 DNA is TGTGCCAGCAGTATTCTGGACTGGGGGGATGCT.

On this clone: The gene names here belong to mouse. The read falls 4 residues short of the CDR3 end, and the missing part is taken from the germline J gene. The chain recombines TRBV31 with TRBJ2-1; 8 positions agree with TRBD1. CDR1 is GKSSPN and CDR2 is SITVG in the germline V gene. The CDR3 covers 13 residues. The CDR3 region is CAWSPRDRAEQFF. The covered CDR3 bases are TGTGCCTGGAGTCCCCGGGACAGGGCT.

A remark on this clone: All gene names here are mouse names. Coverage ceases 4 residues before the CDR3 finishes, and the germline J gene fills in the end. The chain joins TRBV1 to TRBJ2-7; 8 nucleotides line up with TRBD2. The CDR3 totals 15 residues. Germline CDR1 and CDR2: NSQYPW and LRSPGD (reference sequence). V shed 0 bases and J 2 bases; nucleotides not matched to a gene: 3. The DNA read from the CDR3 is TGCACCTGCAGTGCAGATACTGGGGGTACCTAT. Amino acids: CTCSADTGGTY. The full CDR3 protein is CTCSADTGGTYEQYF.

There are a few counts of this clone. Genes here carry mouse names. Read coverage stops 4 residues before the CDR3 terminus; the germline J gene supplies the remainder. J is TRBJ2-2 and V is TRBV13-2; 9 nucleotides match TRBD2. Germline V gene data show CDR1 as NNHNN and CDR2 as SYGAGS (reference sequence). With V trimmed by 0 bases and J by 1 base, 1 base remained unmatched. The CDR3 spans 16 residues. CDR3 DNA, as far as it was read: TGTGCCAGCGGTGATGGACTGGGGGTAAACACCGGG. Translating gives CASGDGLGVNTG. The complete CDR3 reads CASGDGLGVNTGQLYF.